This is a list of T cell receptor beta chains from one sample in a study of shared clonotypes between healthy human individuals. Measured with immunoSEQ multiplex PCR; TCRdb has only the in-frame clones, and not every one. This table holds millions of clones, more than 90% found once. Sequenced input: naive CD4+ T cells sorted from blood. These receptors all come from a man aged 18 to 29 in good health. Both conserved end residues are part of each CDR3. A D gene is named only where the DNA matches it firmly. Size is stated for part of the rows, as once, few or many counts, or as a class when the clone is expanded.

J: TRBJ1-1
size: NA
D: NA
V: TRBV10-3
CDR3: CAISGRWGGDTEAFF
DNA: TGTGCCATCAGTGGCCGGTGGGGGGGTGATACTGAAGCTTTCTTT

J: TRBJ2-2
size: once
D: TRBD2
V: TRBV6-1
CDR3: CASRELAGGPTGELFF
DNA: TGTGCCAGCAGGGAACTAGCGGGAGGGCCCACCGGGGAGCTGTTTTTT

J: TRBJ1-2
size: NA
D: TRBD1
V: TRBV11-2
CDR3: CASSPRTGGDGYTF
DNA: TGTGCCAGCAGCCCCCGGACAGGGGGCGATGGCTACACCTTC

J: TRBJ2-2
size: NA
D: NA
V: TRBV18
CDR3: CASSLGLNTGELFF
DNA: TGTGCCAGCTCACTGGGACTTAACACCGGGGAGCTGTTTTTT

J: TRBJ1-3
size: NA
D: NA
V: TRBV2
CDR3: CASSTTDLAGNTIYF
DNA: TGTGCCAGCAGTACGACAGATCTGGCTGGAAACACCATATATTTT

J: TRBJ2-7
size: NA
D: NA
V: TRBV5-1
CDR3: CASRPRELNSYEQYF
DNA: TGCGCCAGCAGACCCAGGGAACTTAACTCCTACGAGCAGTACTTC

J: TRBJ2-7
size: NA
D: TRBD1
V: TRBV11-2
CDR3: CASSPGTGGLYEQYF
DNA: TGTGCCAGCAGCCCCGGGACAGGGGGCCTCTACGAGCAGTACTTC

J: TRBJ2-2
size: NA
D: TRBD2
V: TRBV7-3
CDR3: CASSLSGWTSGGLHTGELFF
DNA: TGTGCCAGCAGCTTAAGCGGGTGGACTAGCGGGGGGTTACACACCGGGGAGCTGTTTTTT

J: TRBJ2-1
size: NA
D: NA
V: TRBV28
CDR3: CASRSTGRGNEQFF
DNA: TGTGCCAGCCGATCGACAGGCCGAGGCAATGAGCAGTTCTTC

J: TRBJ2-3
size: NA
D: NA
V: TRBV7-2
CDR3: CASSSRTDFTDTQYF
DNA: TGTGCCAGCAGCTCCCGGACAGATTTCACAGATACGCAGTATTTT

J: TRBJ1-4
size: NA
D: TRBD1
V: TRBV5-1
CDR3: CASSHGQGSEKLFF
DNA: TGCGCCAGCAGCCACGGACAGGGTAGCGAAAAACTGTTTTTT

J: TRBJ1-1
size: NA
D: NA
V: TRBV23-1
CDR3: CASSFAAMVVNTEAFF
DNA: TGCGCCAGCAGTTTTGCTGCCATGGTCGTGAACACTGAAGCTTTCTTT

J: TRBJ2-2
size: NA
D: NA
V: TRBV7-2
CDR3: CASSPRGGSNTGELFF
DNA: TGTGCCAGCAGCCCAAGAGGGGGTTCGAACACCGGGGAGCTGTTTTTT

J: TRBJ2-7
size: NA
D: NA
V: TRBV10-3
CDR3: CAISESGTLPYEQYF
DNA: TGTGCCATCAGTGAGTCTGGGACTCTCCCCTACGAGCAGTACTTC

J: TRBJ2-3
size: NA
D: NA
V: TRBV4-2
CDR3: CASSTGTDTQYF
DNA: TGTGCCAGCAGCACGGGCACAGATACGCAGTATTTT

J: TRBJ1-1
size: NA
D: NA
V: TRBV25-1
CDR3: CASSAPGLNTEAFF
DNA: TGTGCCAGCAGTGCCCCCGGTCTGAACACTGAAGCTTTCTTT

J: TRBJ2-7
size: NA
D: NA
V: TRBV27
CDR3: CASSLKIGGSYEQYF
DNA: TGTGCCAGCAGTTTAAAGATAGGGGGATCATACGAGCAGTACTTC

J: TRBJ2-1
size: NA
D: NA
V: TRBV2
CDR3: CASRYAQGSNEQFF
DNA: TGTGCCAGCAGATACGCCCAGGGGTCTAATGAGCAGTTCTTC